A single sample gave rise to the 24 T cell receptor beta chains below, sequenced in a study of cytomegalovirus exposure and HLA in healthy donors. Amplification used 60 Vbeta primers and 13 Jbeta primers. Clones were sequenced by immunoSEQ multiplex PCR, and TCRdb holds only the in-frame ones, with some missing. This sample yields fewer than 150,000 clones, of which 73% are seen a single time; over 13% belongs to the top ten. The material sequenced was PBMCs. The origin of the receptors is a human donor in good health.

This chain's CDR3 is CASSPGRSGANVLTF. CDR3 sequence (DNA): TGTGCCAGCTCACCAGGCAGGTCTGGGGCCAACGTCCTGACTTTC. The V call is TRBV18, the J call TRBJ2-6; D uncertain. The V end was cut by 2 bases, the J end by 1 base, with 6 bases between. From germline, CDR1 is KGHSH and CDR2 LQKENI. The CDR3 contains 15 residues.

The rearrangement links TRBV5-4 to TRBJ2-7; 9 bases map to TRBD2. The CDR3 covers 15 residues. Germline CDR1 is SGHNT and CDR2 is YYREEE (reference sequence). Trimming cost V 0 bases and J 4 bases; bases outside gene matches: 5. The CDR3 DNA is TGTGCCAGCAGCTTGGGCGCGGGAGGGCCGTACGAGCAGTACTTC. Its protein product is CASSLGAGGPYEQYF.

This clone was counted a few times. The V call is TRBV6-5, the J call TRBJ1-3; D unclear. The germline CDR1 and CDR2 sequences are MNHEY and SVGAGI. The CDR3 loop spans 13 amino acids. V shed 5 bases and J shed 1 base, with 6 bases lying between them. The CDR3 protein is CASSRGSGNTIYF. CDR3 nucleotide sequence: TGTGCCAGCAGTCGCGGGTCTGGAAACACCATATATTTT.

The chain joins TRBV5-1 to TRBJ1-2; D gene ambiguous. This CDR3 is built from 12 residues. V was pared by 2 bases and J by 6 bases, with 8 bases between. CDR1 and CDR2 from the germline V gene are SGHRS and YFSETQ. The CDR3 protein is CASSFGGDGYTF. The CDR3 DNA is TGCGCCAGCAGCTTTGGCGGGGATGGCTACACCTTC.

The chain is built from TRBV30 and TRBJ2-3; no firm D call. Trimming left V 7 bases short and J 2 bases short, with 13 bases between. Germline V CDR1 and CDR2: GTSNPN, SVGIG (reference sequence). CDR3 length: 13 residues. The CDR3 nucleotides are TGTGCCTTAAAGACTCATCTCACAGATACGCAGTATTTT. Residues: CALKTHLTDTQYF.

This chain links TRBV7-9 with TRBJ2-7; D is undetermined. The ends were cut back, 5 bases at V and 3 bases at J, with 8 bases in the middle. CDR1 and CDR2 (germline): SEHNR, FQNEAQ (reference sequence). The CDR3 has 12 residues. CDR3 in amino acids: CASSPQYYEQYF. CDR3 coding DNA: TGTGCCAGCAGCCCTCAGTACTACGAGCAGTACTTC.

The CDR3 is CASSMGQTNYGYTF. The DNA for the CDR3 is TGTGCCAGTAGTATGGGACAGACTAACTATGGCTACACCTTC. V usage is TRBV19 and J usage is TRBJ1-2, with 7 bases lining up with TRBD1. This CDR3 contains 14 residues. V lost 3 bases and J lost 0; bases outside the gene matches: 1. Germline assignment: CDR1 LNHDA and CDR2 SQIVND (reference sequence).

This chain uses TRBV11-2 with TRBJ2-1; D is undetermined. CDR1 and CDR2 (germline): SGHAT, FQNNGV. The CDR3 has 14 residues. Trimming took off 3 bases at V and 0 bases at J, with 6 bases between the two ends. In DNA, the CDR3 is TGTGCCAGCAGCTTGGTCTACTCCTACAATGAGCAGTTCTTC. This translates into CASSLVYSYNEQFF.

V gene TRBV6-1 combines with J gene TRBJ1-3; no clear D gene. Trimming removed 5 bases at V and 0 bases at J, with 5 bases between. Germline assignment: CDR1 MNHNS and CDR2 SASEGT. This CDR3 region has 13 residues. Written as DNA, the CDR3 is TGTGCCAGCAGTATTAACTCTGGAAACACCATATATTTT. This encodes CASSINSGNTIYF.

As to this clone: The junction differs from germline at one of its ends, possibly a read error. This rearrangement joins TRBV7-7 to TRBJ2-1; TRBD2 matches 9 bases. The CDR3 is 16 residues long. Germline V CDR1 and CDR2: SSHAT, FNYEAQ (reference sequence). The CDR3 protein is CASSQGLADIYNEQFF. The CDR3 DNA reads TGTGCTAGCAGCCAGGGACTAGCTGATATCTACAATGAGCAGTTCTTC.

This rearrangement joins TRBV7-9 to TRBJ2-7; the match to TRBD1 covers 10 bases. With 5 bases clipped from V and 4 bases from J, the junction kept 5 bases outside the gene matches. CDR3 length equals 14 residues. Per the germline V gene, CDR1 is SEHNR and CDR2 is FQNEAQ (reference sequence). DNA of the CDR3: TGTGCCAGCAGCCCGACAGGGGGCAAATACGAGCAGTACTTC. Translated: CASSPTGGKYEQYF.

The chain couples TRBV12-1 to TRBJ1-6; the table's D call, TRBD1, was not checked against the DNA. TRBV12-1 is noted as a pseudogene. This CDR3 region has 15 residues. CDR3 protein: CASSFEGTGWSPLHF. As DNA, the CDR3 is TGTGCCAGCAGCTTTGAAGGGACAGGCTGGTCACCCCTCCACTTT.

This chain joins TRBV5-1 and TRBJ2-7; 7 nucleotides align to TRBD2. The germline V gene has CDR1 SGHRS and CDR2 YFSETQ. The CDR3 runs 17 residues. J was trimmed by 6 bases and V by 0 bases; bases with no gene match: 15. The CDR3 DNA is TGCGCCAGCAGCTTGGGGCGGGAGTACGGGTCCCCTACCGAGCAGTACTTC. This translates into CASSLGREYGSPTEQYF.

The V and J genes are TRBV5-4 and TRBJ2-3, with 7 bases that match TRBD2. Trimming removed 0 bases from V and 10 bases from J; junction bases left unmatched: 5. CDR1 is SGHNT, CDR2 YYREEE, per germline (reference sequence). CDR3 length equals 13 residues. CDR3 in amino acids: CASSLETGGAQYF. In nucleotides, the CDR3 is TGTGCCAGCAGCTTGGAGACGGGAGGCGCGCAGTATTTT.

The CDR3 DNA reads as TGTGCCCAAGGTGGGAGCTATGGCTACACCTTC. Protein: CAQGGSYGYTF. The rearrangement uses TRBV28 and TRBJ1-2; D call uncertain. The V and J ends lost 11 bases and 4 bases respectively, with 11 bases between them. This CDR3 comprises 11 residues. CDR1 MDHEN and CDR2 SYDVKM come from the germline V gene.

V is TRBV19 and J is TRBJ2-5; 10 bases agree with TRBD1. CDR3 length: 15 amino acids. CDR1 is LNHDA, CDR2 SQIVND, per germline (reference sequence). V shed 5 bases and J 4 bases; nucleotides not matched to a gene: 7. CDR3 sequence: CASSVRDRGSETQYF. CDR3 in DNA: TGTGCCAGTAGTGTCCGGGACAGGGGATCAGAGACCCAGTACTTC.

This chain uses TRBV5-6 with TRBJ2-5; 7 nucleotides align to TRBD2. With 1 base clipped from V and 2 bases from J, the junction kept 5 bases outside the gene matches. The germline V gene encodes CDR1 SGHDT and CDR2 YYEEEE. This CDR3 has 15 amino acids. CDR3 protein: CASSLLLGGQETQYF. DNA for the CDR3: TGTGCCAGCAGCTTGTTACTGGGAGGGCAAGAGACCCAGTACTTC.

This clone was counted a few times. This rearrangement joins TRBV5-1 to TRBJ2-7, with 10 bases fitting TRBD1. The length of the CDR3 is 14 residues. CDR1 and CDR2 (germline): SGHRS, YFSETQ. Trimming took 2 bases from V and 5 from J; bases not matched to a gene: 4. In nucleotides, the CDR3 is TGCGCCAGCAGCTTCCGGGACAGGGGAAACGAGCAGTACTTC. Translated: CASSFRDRGNEQYF.

The V and J genes are TRBV28 and TRBJ2-5; D is perhaps TRBD2 (6 bases). V gave up 3 bases and J gave up 3 bases, with 14 bases separating them. The CDR3 totals 15 residues. Germline-derived CDR1 and CDR2 are MDHEN and SYDVKM. The CDR3, as DNA: TGTGCCAGCAGTTTCCCAGGAGGGGACGAAGAGACCCAGTACTTC. Encoded protein: CASSFPGGDEETQYF.

This chain connects TRBV18 to TRBJ2-5; possible D gene TRBD2, 5 bases. From germline, CDR1 is KGHSH and CDR2 LQKENI. The CDR3 is 14 residues long. Trimming left V 2 bases short and J 2 bases short, with 9 bases between. The CDR3 nucleotides are TGTGCCAGCTCACCAGGGAGCTTACAAGAGACCCAGTACTTC. It codes for CASSPGSLQETQYF.

The rearrangement joins TRBV12-5 to TRBJ1-2; a weak D match, TRBD1 (5 bases). Germline CDR1 is LGHNT and CDR2 is FRNRAP. The V end lost 1 base, the J end lost 4 bases, and 7 bases lay between the germline ends. There are 13 residues in the CDR3. The CDR3 DNA is TGTGCTAGTGGTTTGGGGGGCATCTATGGCTACACCTTC. It is translated as CASGLGGIYGYTF.

CDR3 amino acids: CASSLYSGTRGTGELFF. DNA for the CDR3: TGTGCCAGCAGCTTATATTCTGGGACTAGGGGGACCGGGGAGCTGTTTTTT. The chain couples TRBV7-6 to TRBJ2-2; 8 nucleotides line up with TRBD2. The CDR3 covers 17 residues. Unmatched junction bases numbered 10, after V lost 2 bases and J lost 5 bases. Germline-derived CDR1 and CDR2 are SGHVS and FNYEAQ.

The rearrangement links TRBV4-1 to TRBJ2-2, with a tentative D call TRBD2 (5 bases). Trimming took off 2 bases at V and 6 bases at J, with 10 bases between the two ends. CDR1 is MGHRA, CDR2 YSYEKL, per germline. The CDR3 covers 14 residues. The DNA for the CDR3 is TGCGCCAGCAGCCAATGGACGGGGTCCGGGGAGCTGTTTTTT. It encodes CASSQWTGSGELFF.

The chain carries TRBV6-5 and TRBJ2-1; no reliable D call. The germline V gene encodes CDR1 MNHEY and CDR2 SVGAGI. This CDR3 contains 11 residues. V was trimmed by 5 bases and J by 4 bases, leaving 3 bases between them. The CDR3 region is CASSQYNEQFF. The CDR3 DNA is TGTGCCAGCAGTCAATACAATGAGCAGTTCTTC.